Below are 6 T cell receptor beta chains sequenced from a single sample in a study of control samples from healthy donors and cancer patients. Measured with immunoSEQ multiplex PCR; TCRdb has only the in-frame clones, and not every one. The sample consists of more than 100,000 clones, about 87% of them appearing once. The specimen was blood. These TCRs come from a man in his forties in good health.

V gene TRBV5-1 combines with J gene TRBJ2-7; 10 nucleotides line up with TRBD1. The V gene end was trimmed by 4 bases and the J gene end by 3 bases; junction bases not matched to a gene: 10. Germline CDR1 reads SGHRS; CDR2 reads YFSETQ. The CDR3 runs to 16 residues. For the CDR3, the DNA is TGCGCCAGCAGCCCCTCCCCCGGACAGGGGGGCTACGAGCAGTACTTC. Translated: CASSPSPGQGGYEQYF.

On this clone: Other DNA variants within this sample encode the same CDR3. The chain combines TRBV7-2 with TRBJ1-1; D not resolved. This CDR3 is 13 amino acids long. Germline assignment: CDR1 SGHTA and CDR2 FQGNSA. Trimming removed 2 bases at V and 1 base at J, with 5 bases between. CDR3 protein: CASSLQENTEAFF. CDR3 in DNA: TGTGCCAGCAGCTTACAGGAGAACACTGAAGCTTTCTTT.

The genes are TRBV7-2 and TRBJ1-5, with 11 nucleotides matching TRBD1. V shed 5 bases, J shed 4 bases, and the junction held 4 bases outside the gene matches. Germline CDR1 SGHTA, CDR2 FQGNSA. This CDR3 is 15 amino acids long. The CDR3 nucleotides read TGTGCCAGCAGCCCGGGACAGGGGGAAAATCAGCCCCAGCATTTT. Residues: CASSPGQGENQPQHF.

The J gene is TRBJ1-2, the V gene TRBV27; TRBD1 aligns across 9 bases. With 6 bases clipped from V and 4 bases from J, the junction kept 9 bases outside the gene matches. The germline CDR1 and CDR2 sequences are MNHEY and SMNVEV (reference sequence). CDR3 length: 15 residues. This CDR3 reads CASSPGQGPFYGYTF. The CDR3 DNA reads TGTGCCAGCAGCCCGGGACAGGGCCCCTTCTATGGCTACACCTTC.

In its sample, this clone was seen once. The rearrangement uses TRBV9 and TRBJ2-4; perhaps TRBD2 as D (6 bases). Germline V gene lookup returns CDR1 SGDLS and CDR2 YYNGEE. Trimming took 0 bases from V and 5 from J, leaving 18 bases between them. The CDR3 runs 17 residues. Written as DNA, the CDR3 is TGTGCCAGCAGCGTAGTGGAGGGCCCAGGAATCCAAAACATTCAGTACTTC. Residues: CASSVVEGPGIQNIQYF.

The chain carries TRBV7-2 and TRBJ1-2, with a tentative D call TRBD1 (5 bases). Trimming took 3 bases from V and 5 from J, leaving 13 bases between them. This CDR3 comprises 14 residues. CDR1 and CDR2 (germline): SGHTA, FQGNSA. DNA for the CDR3: TGTGCCAGCAGCTTTGGGACCGGCACTTATGGCTACACCTTC. Translated: CASSFGTGTYGYTF.